The 21 T cell receptor beta chains listed next were all sequenced from one sample in a study of OX40 agonist ivuxolimab in advanced cancers. Generated by immunoSEQ multiplex PCR, the TCRdb table keeps only in-frame clones and is missing some. The table lists fewer than 65,000 clones, around 90% of them singletons. The material was CD4+ or CD8+ T cells sorted from blood, obtained in a trial of the OX40 agonist ivuxolimab. These receptors all stem from an adult with an advanced solid tumor such as melanoma, head and neck, liver or kidney cancer.

The chain combines TRBV5-1 with TRBJ1-4, with D possibly matching TRBD1 (5 bases). The CDR3 has 15 residues. Trimming pared 0 bases from V and 4 bases from J, leaving 10 bases between. Germline V gives CDR1 SGHRS, CDR2 YFSETQ. CDR3: CASSLDAGHNEKLFF. The CDR3 coding sequence is TGCGCCAGCAGCTTGGATGCAGGGCATAATGAAAAACTGTTTTTT.

The chain uses TRBV11-3 and TRBJ2-1; no firm D call. The V gene lost 5 bases and the J gene lost 3 bases, with 14 bases spanning the gap. This CDR3 is 15 amino acids long. The germline CDR1 and CDR2 sequences are SGHNT and YENEEA. The CDR3 sequence: CASSRRPANYNEQFF. The CDR3 DNA is TGTGCCAGCAGCCGACGTCCGGCCAACTACAATGAGCAGTTCTTC.

This CDR3 is CASSLDIGPSKAFF. The CDR3, as DNA: TGTGCCAGCAGCTTAGATATCGGGCCCAGTAAAGCTTTCTTT. The chain combines TRBV7-8 with TRBJ1-1; no clear D gene. Trimming pared 1 base from V and 9 bases from J, leaving 15 bases between. Germline CDR1 SGHVS, CDR2 FQNEAQ. The CDR3 totals 14 residues.

The chain couples TRBV29-1 to TRBJ1-3; D ambiguous. The V gene's germline CDR1 is SQVTM and CDR2 ANQGSEA. V lost 1 base to trimming and J lost 0 bases, with 7 bases between them. The CDR3 is made up of 14 amino acids. CDR3 sequence reads: CSVEVSHSGNTIYF. CDR3 bases: TGCAGCGTTGAAGTCAGCCACTCTGGAAACACCATATATTTT.

The table lists this clone with a count of one. The chain uses TRBV7-6 and TRBJ2-5; unclear D gene. Looked up from germline, CDR1 is SGHVS and CDR2 is FNYEAQ. The V end lost 3 bases, the J end lost 5 bases, and 7 bases lay between the germline ends. The CDR3 is 12 residues long. CDR3 sequence reads: CASSFYEETQYF. The CDR3 DNA reads as TGTGCCAGCAGCTTTTATGAGGAGACCCAGTACTTC.

V and J are TRBV6-6 and TRBJ1-1; D might be TRBD1 (5 bases). CDR3 length: 16 residues. Germline V gene data show CDR1 as MNHNY and CDR2 as SVGAGI (reference sequence). The ends were cut back, 5 bases at V and 1 base at J, with 17 bases in the middle. CDR3 coding DNA: TGTGCCAGCAGTCCTCGAGGCGGGGGGAAGAACACTGAAGCTTTCTTT. Translated: CASSPRGGGKNTEAFF.

The V and J genes are TRBV23-1 and TRBJ1-4; 8 nucleotides line up with TRBD1. TRBV23-1 is known as an ORF, though its function is uncertain. This CDR3 is 13 amino acids long. The ends lost 8 bases at V and 8 bases at J; junction bases unmatched: 7. The CDR3 spells CASPDRECEKLFF. The CDR3 DNA sequence: TGCGCCAGCCCGGACAGGGAGTGCGAAAAACTGTTTTTT.

The chain links TRBV5-8 to TRBJ2-2; TRBD1 matches at 7 bases. V was pared by 3 bases and J by 6 bases, with 8 bases of the junction left unmatched. CDR1 and CDR2 from the germline V gene are SGHTS and YDEGEE. This CDR3 is 15 amino acids long. The CDR3 DNA sequence: TGTGCCAGCAGCTACACCGACAGGGTTGCCGGGGAGCTGTTTTTT. Its translation: CASSYTDRVAGELFF.

The chain couples TRBV28 to TRBJ2-7; TRBD1 aligns across 9 bases. The germline gives CDR1 MDHEN, CDR2 SYDVKM. CDR3 length: 16 amino acids. V trimming: 1 base; J trimming: 2 bases; junction bases outside the gene matches: 6. CDR3 sequence reads: CASSLSGQGLTYEQYF. Written as DNA, the CDR3 is TGTGCCAGCAGTTTATCGGGACAGGGCTTAACCTACGAGCAGTACTTC.

J is TRBJ2-5 and V is TRBV29-1, with D unresolved. The germline V and J ends were trimmed by 0 bases and 9 bases, with 14 bases remaining between them. Germline V gene sequence: CDR1 SQVTM, CDR2 ANQGSEA. The CDR3 length is 13 residues. CDR3 bases: TGCAGCGTTGAAGACCCCTTTTCGTCGGCCCAGTACTTC. This codes for CSVEDPFSSAQYF.

In this sample, this clone turned up once. The chain couples TRBV7-8 to TRBJ2-7; TRBD2 agrees at 11 bases. Looked up from germline, CDR1 is SGHVS and CDR2 is FQNEAQ. The V and J ends lost 4 bases and 4 bases, in that order; junction bases with no gene match: 3. This CDR3 has 14 residues. Written as DNA, the CDR3 is TGTGCCAGCAGCTCCACTAGCGGGGGATACGAGCAGTACTTC. This encodes CASSSTSGGYEQYF.

The chain carries TRBV27 and TRBJ2-1; D not resolved. The V and J ends lost 7 bases and 0 bases respectively, with 7 bases between them. The germline V gene encodes CDR1 MNHEY and CDR2 SMNVEV (reference sequence). This CDR3 contains 13 residues. The CDR3 region is CASKGSSYNEQFF. CDR3 DNA: TGTGCCAGCAAGGGTAGCTCCTACAATGAGCAGTTCTTC.

V gene TRBV11-3 combines with J gene TRBJ2-7; D is possibly TRBD1 (6 bases). There are 13 residues in the CDR3. Germline CDR1 is SGHNT and CDR2 is YENEEA. Trimming took 2 bases from V and 7 from J, leaving 12 bases between them. CDR3 amino acids: CASSLRDMGEQYF. In DNA, the CDR3 is TGTGCCAGCAGCTTACGGGACATGGGGGAGCAGTACTTC.

This clone was seen only once. The gene calls are TRBV18 and TRBJ2-7; D is uncertain. The CDR3 runs to 14 residues. Germline CDR1 and CDR2: KGHSH and LQKENI. V was cut by 3 bases and J by 2 bases, with 11 bases left in between. CDR3 in DNA: TGTGCCAGCTCACCCCTCTCCACACCCTACGAGCAGTACTTC. Residues: CASSPLSTPYEQYF.

The chain employs TRBV2 and TRBJ1-4; no definite D call. CDR3 length: 15 amino acids. Germline CDR1 and CDR2: SNHLY and FYNNEI. Trimming stripped 8 bases from V and 7 bases from J, with 20 bases between. In nucleotides, the CDR3 is TGTGCCAGCCACGTGATGCGGGAAGTGGGTGAAAAACTGTTTTTT. Translated, it gives CASHVMREVGEKLFF.

V and J are TRBV9 and TRBJ2-5, with a tentative D call TRBD1 (6 bases). Germline loops: CDR1 SGDLS, CDR2 YYNGEE. The CDR3 has 14 amino acids. The V and J ends lost 2 bases and 1 base respectively, with 9 bases between them. The CDR3 DNA is TGTGCCAGCAGCGTTAGGGGGTTCCAAGAGACCCAGTACTTC. It is translated as CASSVRGFQETQYF.

The V and J genes are TRBV27 and TRBJ1-5, with 9 bases aligning to TRBD1. The V gene's germline CDR1 is MNHEY and CDR2 SMNVEV (reference sequence). CDR3 length: 13 amino acids. The V gene end was trimmed by 5 bases and the J gene end by 7 bases; junction bases not matched to a gene: 3. This CDR3 reads CASSLDRGQPQHF. Here the CDR3 DNA reads TGTGCCAGCAGTCTCGACAGGGGGCAGCCCCAGCATTTT.

The V gene is TRBV11-2, the J gene TRBJ2-7; TRBD2 agrees at 8 bases. The CDR3 totals 19 residues. Germline V gene lookup returns CDR1 SGHAT and CDR2 FQNNGV. V lost 1 base to trimming and J lost 1 base; unmatched junction nucleotides: 15. The CDR3 is CASSLGLGLAGRRSYEQYF. DNA of the CDR3: TGTGCCAGCAGCTTAGGGCTCGGGCTAGCGGGTCGCAGATCCTACGAGCAGTACTTC.

This clone was picked up one time. The chain is built from TRBV9 and TRBJ2-3; 12 positions match TRBD2. The V and J ends lost 4 bases and 4 bases, in that order; junction bases with no gene match: 10. The CDR3 length is 17 residues. Germline CDR1 reads SGDLS; CDR2 reads YYNGEE. The DNA of the CDR3 is TGTGCCAGCAGCCCGCGGACTAGCGGGATAATCGCAGATACGCAGTATTTT. Encoded protein: CASSPRTSGIIADTQYF.

The table lists this clone with a count of one. The chain joins TRBV5-4 to TRBJ2-1; D uncertain. Trimming cost V 4 bases and J 9 bases, with 17 bases left between them. Looked up from germline, CDR1 is SGHNT and CDR2 is YYREEE (reference sequence). CDR3 length equals 14 residues. The CDR3, as DNA: TGTGCCAGCAGCCCTCCCTCCCCTTGGGGTGAGCAGTTCTTC. Translation gives CASSPPSPWGEQFF.

The V and J genes are TRBV5-5 and TRBJ2-7, with 7 bases fitting TRBD1. CDR3 size: 14 residues. CDR1 is SGHKS and CDR2 is YYEKEE in the germline V gene (reference sequence). J was trimmed by 5 bases and V by 2 bases; bases with no gene match: 7. CDR3: CASSFTGELDEQYF. The CDR3 DNA reads TGTGCCAGCAGCTTCACAGGGGAATTGGACGAGCAGTACTTC.